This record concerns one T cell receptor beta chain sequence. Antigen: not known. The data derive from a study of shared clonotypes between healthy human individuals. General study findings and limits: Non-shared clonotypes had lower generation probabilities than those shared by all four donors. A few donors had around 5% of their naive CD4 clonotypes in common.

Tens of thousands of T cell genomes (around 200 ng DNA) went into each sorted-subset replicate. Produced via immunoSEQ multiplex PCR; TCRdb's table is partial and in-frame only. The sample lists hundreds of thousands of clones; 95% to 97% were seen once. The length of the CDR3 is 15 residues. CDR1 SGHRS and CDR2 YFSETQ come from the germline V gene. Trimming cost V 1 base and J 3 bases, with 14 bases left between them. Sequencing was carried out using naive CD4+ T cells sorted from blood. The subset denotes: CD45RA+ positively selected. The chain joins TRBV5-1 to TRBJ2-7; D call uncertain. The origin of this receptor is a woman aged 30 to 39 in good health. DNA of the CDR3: TGCGCCAGCAGCTTGTCCCCACCGACGGGCTACGAGCAGTACTTC. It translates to CASSLSPPTGYEQYF.